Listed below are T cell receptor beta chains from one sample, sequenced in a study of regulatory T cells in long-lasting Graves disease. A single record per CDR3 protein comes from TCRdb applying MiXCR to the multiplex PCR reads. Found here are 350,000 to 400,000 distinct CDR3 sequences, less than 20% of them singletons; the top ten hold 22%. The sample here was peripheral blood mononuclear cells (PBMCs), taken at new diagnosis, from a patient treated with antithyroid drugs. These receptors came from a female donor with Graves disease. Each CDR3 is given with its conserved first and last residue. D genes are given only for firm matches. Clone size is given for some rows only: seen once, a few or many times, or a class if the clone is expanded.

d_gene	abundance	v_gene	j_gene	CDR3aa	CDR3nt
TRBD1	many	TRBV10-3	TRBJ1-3	CAIRPGQGDTIYF	TGTGCCATCAGACCGGGACAGGGGGACACCATATATTTT
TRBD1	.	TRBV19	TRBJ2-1	CASSRDRIYNEQFF	TGTGCCAGTTCTCGGGACAGGATTTACAATGAGCAGTTCTTC
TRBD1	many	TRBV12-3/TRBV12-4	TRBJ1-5	CASSPLGTANQPQHF	TGTGCCAGCAGCCCCCTCGGGACAGCTAATCAGCCCCAGCATTTT
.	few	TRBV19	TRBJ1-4	CASTVNIASEKLFF	TGTGCCAGTACCGTTAACATTGCGAGTGAAAAACTGTTTTTT
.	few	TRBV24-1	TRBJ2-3	CATSDPAGGQADTQYF	TGTGCCACCAGTGACCCAGCCGGCGGTCAAGCAGATACGCAGTATTTT
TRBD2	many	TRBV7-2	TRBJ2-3	CASSTGGGGRARDTQYF	TGTGCCAGCAGCACCGGCGGGGGCGGGAGGGCCAGAGATACGCAGTATTTT
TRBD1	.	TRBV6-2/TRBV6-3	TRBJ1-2	CASTPRGQGAFYGYTF	TGTGCCAGCACCCCCCGGGGACAGGGGGCGTTCTATGGCTACACCTTC
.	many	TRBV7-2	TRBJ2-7	CASSLVSEAYEQYF	TGTGCCAGCAGCTTAGTAAGTGAGGCCTACGAGCAGTACTTC
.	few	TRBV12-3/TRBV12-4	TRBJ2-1	CASSFPPQEENEQFF	TGTGCCAGCAGTTTTCCCCCACAGGAGGAGAATGAGCAGTTCTTC
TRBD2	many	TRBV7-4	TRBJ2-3	CASSLRLAGCTDTQYF	TGTGCCAGCAGCTTAAGACTAGCGGGATGCACAGATACGCAGTATTTT
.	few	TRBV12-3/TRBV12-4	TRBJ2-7	CASSSIPYEQYF	TGTGCCAGCAGTTCCATACCCTACGAGCAGTACTTC
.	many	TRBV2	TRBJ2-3	CASTSRQGGITQYF	TGTGCCAGCACTTCGAGACAGGGAGGGATTACGCAGTATTTT
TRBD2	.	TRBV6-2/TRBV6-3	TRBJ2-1	CASSYGGRAGPYNEQFF	TGTGCCAGCAGTTACGGTGGGAGGGCCGGGCCCTACAATGAGCAGTTCTTC
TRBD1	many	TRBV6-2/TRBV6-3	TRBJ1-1	CASRGGGTGGMNTEAFF	TGTGCCAGCAGGGGAGGGGGGACAGGGGGGATGAACACTGAAGCTTTCTTT
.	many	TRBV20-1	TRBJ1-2	CSARAQANYGYTF	TGCAGTGCTAGAGCCCAGGCTAACTATGGCTACACCTTC
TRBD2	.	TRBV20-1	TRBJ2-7	CSARGRTSGSSYEQYF	TGCAGTGCTAGAGGGCGGACTAGCGGTTCATCCTACGAGCAGTACTTC
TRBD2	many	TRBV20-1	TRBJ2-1	CSARGLAGGPWNEQFF	TGCAGTGCTAGGGGCTTAGCGGGAGGGCCGTGGAATGAGCAGTTCTTC
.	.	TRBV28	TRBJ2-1	CASSFHKGSLEQFF	TGTGCCAGCAGTTTTCATAAAGGTAGCCTTGAGCAGTTCTTC
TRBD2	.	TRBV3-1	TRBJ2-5	CASSQDRGGGYQETQYF	TGTGCCAGCAGCCAAGATCGTGGGGGAGGGTACCAAGAGACCCAGTACTTC
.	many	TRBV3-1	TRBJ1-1	CASSQAVVTEAFF	TGTGCCAGCAGCCAAGCTGTGGTAACTGAAGCTTTCTTT
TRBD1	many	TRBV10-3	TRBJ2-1	CAISGGDRLNDEQFF	TGTGCCATCAGTGGGGGGGACAGGCTGAACGATGAGCAGTTCTTC